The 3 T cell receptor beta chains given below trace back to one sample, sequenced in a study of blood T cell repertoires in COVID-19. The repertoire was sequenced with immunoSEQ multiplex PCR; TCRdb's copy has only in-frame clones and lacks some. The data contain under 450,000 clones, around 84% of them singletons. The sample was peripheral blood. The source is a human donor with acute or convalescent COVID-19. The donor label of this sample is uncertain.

CDR3 DNA sequence: TGTGCCTGGAGCCCCCCCCGGACAGGTCTCTATGGCTACACCTTC. Protein sequence: CAWSPPRTGLYGYTF. The chain carries TRBV30 and TRBJ1-2, with 7 nucleotides matching TRBD1. The CDR3 extends over 15 amino acids. Germline V gene data show CDR1 as GTSNPN and CDR2 as SVGIG (reference sequence). The V gene end was trimmed by 3 bases and the J gene end by 4 bases; junction bases not matched to a gene: 11.

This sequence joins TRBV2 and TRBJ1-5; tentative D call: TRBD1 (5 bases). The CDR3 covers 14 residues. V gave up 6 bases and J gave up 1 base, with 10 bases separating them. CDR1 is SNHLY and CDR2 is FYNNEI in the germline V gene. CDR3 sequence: CASRGTSSNQPQHF. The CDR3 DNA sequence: TGTGCCAGCAGGGGGACTTCAAGCAATCAGCCCCAGCATTTT.

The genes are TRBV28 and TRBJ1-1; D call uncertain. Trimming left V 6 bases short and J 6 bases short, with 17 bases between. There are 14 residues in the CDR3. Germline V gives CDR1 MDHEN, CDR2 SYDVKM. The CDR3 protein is CASSQGGVRAEAFF. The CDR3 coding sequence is TGTGCCAGCAGCCAAGGAGGTGTTCGCGCTGAAGCTTTCTTT.